This section outlines one T cell receptor beta chain sequence together with its context. Its antigen is unidentified. These data originate in a study of blood T cells in healthy people across ages. Overall study findings and caveats: Older age went with lower TCR beta diversity per million T cells, in a roughly linear way. No one knew whether donors had CMV, which possibly confounded expanded clonotype changes.

Trimming pared 0 bases from V and 1 base from J, leaving 9 bases between. This CDR3 is 15 amino acids long. Germline CDR1 is MGHRA and CDR2 is YSYEKL. A second about 7 to 11 cycle PCR used barcoded and J-beta primers. The study obtained at least 3 million CDR3-containing paired-end reads from every sample. TCRdb processed the 5' RACE reads anew with MiXCR; each CDR3 protein has one entry. Of roughly 1,300,000 distinct CDR3 sequences in the sample, roughly 59% are singletons; the top ten hold over 6.5%. This TCR derives from a man aged 18 to 30 in good health. Sequencing was performed on blood. This chain joins TRBV4-1 and TRBJ1-1; weak D call: TRBD1 (5 bases). DNA of the CDR3: TGCGCCAGCAGCCAAGATGTCGGGGGGAACACTGAAGCTTTCTTT. Translation: CASSQDVGGNTEAFF.